One and the same sample provided the 11 T cell receptor beta chains below, sequenced in a study of PD-L1 blockade in urothelial cancer. Sequencing was performed with immunoSEQ multiplex PCR; in TCRdb, only in-frame clones are kept and a portion is missing. The sample contains roughly 26,000 clones, 75% to 90% of which appear only once. The sequencing here drew on PBMCs, taken around atezolizumab (anti-PD-L1) treatment. The receptors stem from a man in his 60s with urothelial cancer.

The gene calls are TRBV5-1 and TRBJ2-2; 11 bases fit TRBD1. The CDR3 totals 15 residues. After removal of 4 bases from V and 4 bases from J, the junction contained 3 bases not matched to a gene. CDR1 SGHRS and CDR2 YFSETQ come from the germline V gene. The CDR3 coding sequence is TGCGCCAGCAGCGACGGGACAGGGGGCACCGGGGAGCTGTTTTTT. This gives the protein CASSDGTGGTGELFF.

The chain combines TRBV5-6 with TRBJ1-4; no definite D call. This CDR3 has 16 amino acids. Trimming removed 5 bases from V and 4 bases from J, with 18 bases in between. The germline V gene has CDR1 SGHDT and CDR2 YYEEEE. In DNA form, the CDR3 reads TGTGCCAGCAGTTCATTACGCCGCGGGTATAATGAAAAACTGTTTTTT. This gives the protein CASSSLRRGYNEKLFF.

This clone was observed a single time. The gene calls are TRBV29-1 and TRBJ2-7, with TRBD1 matching 9 bases. CDR3 length: 16 residues. Trimming cost V 0 bases and J 3 bases; bases outside gene matches: 9. Germline lookup yields CDR1 SQVTM and CDR2 ANQGSEA. CDR3 amino acids: CSVEDPGQGKNYEQYF. The CDR3 bases are TGCAGCGTTGAAGATCCGGGACAGGGCAAGAACTACGAGCAGTACTTC.

The gene calls are TRBV5-1 and TRBJ2-1; no firm D call. Germline values: CDR1 SGHRS, CDR2 YFSETQ. The CDR3 has 14 residues. Trimming pared 2 bases from V and 7 bases from J, leaving 13 bases between. CDR3 sequence reads: CASSFSSQTNEQFF. The CDR3 nucleotides read TGCGCCAGCAGCTTTTCGTCACAGACGAATGAGCAGTTCTTC.

The chain joins TRBV9 to TRBJ1-2; 9 nucleotides align to TRBD1. J gave up 0 bases and V 4 bases, and 10 bases lay outside the gene matches. This CDR3 contains 17 residues. In germline, CDR1 is SGDLS, CDR2 YYNGEE. CDR3 in amino acids: CASSPGTGRISNYGYTF. Here the CDR3 DNA reads TGTGCCAGCAGCCCCGGGACAGGGAGGATATCTAACTATGGCTACACCTTC.

The chain couples TRBV19 to TRBJ2-7, with 12 positions matching TRBD2. The CDR3 runs 17 residues. In germline, CDR1 is LNHDA, CDR2 SQIVND (reference sequence). V was pared by 2 bases and J by 0 bases, with 5 bases of the junction left unmatched. The CDR3 nucleotides read TGTGCCAGTAGTATACGGGGACTAGCGGGCTACTCCTACGAGCAGTACTTC. Protein product: CASSIRGLAGYSYEQYF.

The CDR3 DNA sequence: TGCGCCAGCAGCCAGTTGGGGACTAGCTTCTACAATGAGCAGTTCTTC. It codes for CASSQLGTSFYNEQFF. The V call is TRBV4-1, the J call TRBJ2-1, with TRBD2 identical over 9 bases. This CDR3 has 16 amino acids. V lost 3 bases to trimming and J lost 3 bases; unmatched junction nucleotides: 6. CDR1 MGHRA and CDR2 YSYEKL come from the germline V gene.

The chain has TRBV9 and TRBJ1-4; D is perhaps TRBD1 (6 bases). The CDR3 loop spans 18 amino acids. Germline-derived CDR1 and CDR2 are SGDLS and YYNGEE. V dropped 0 bases and J dropped 1 base, with 16 bases sitting between them. The CDR3 loop is CASSVARGGPQTNEKLFF. Here the CDR3 DNA reads TGTGCCAGCAGCGTAGCTAGGGGGGGGCCCCAAACTAATGAAAAACTGTTTTTT.

This clone was seen a handful of times. The rearrangement uses TRBV6-4 and TRBJ2-1; D perhaps matches TRBD1 (6 bases). The CDR3 contains 14 residues. Germline CDR1 reads MRHNA; CDR2 reads SNTAGT. Trimming stripped 3 bases from V and 9 bases from J, with 15 bases between. The CDR3 protein is CASSEERHRVEQFF. Written as DNA, the CDR3 is TGTGCCAGCAGTGAAGAGCGCCACAGGGTTGAGCAGTTCTTC.

In DNA, the CDR3 is TGTGCCAGCAGCTTAGCCATGGGGAGGAGCGAGCAGTACTTC. It encodes CASSLAMGRSEQYF. The rearrangement links TRBV7-9 to TRBJ2-7; a weak D match, TRBD2 (6 bases). Trimming took 0 bases from V and 6 from J, leaving 12 bases between them. The CDR3 is 14 residues long. CDR1 is SEHNR and CDR2 is FQNEAQ in the germline V gene (reference sequence). Looking up the rest from reference TRBV7-9 and TRBJ2-7 gives the full variable domain: DTGVSQNPRHKITKRGQNVTFRCDPISEHNRLYWYRQTLGQGPEFLTYFQNEAQLEKSRLLSDRFSAERPKGSFSTLEIQRTEQGDSAMYLCASSLAMGRSEQYFGPGTRLTVT.

The chain carries TRBV5-4 and TRBJ2-2; TRBD2 matches 13 bases. V shed 4 bases, J shed 6 bases, and the junction held 18 bases outside the gene matches. The CDR3 runs to 20 residues. Germline assignment: CDR1 SGHNT and CDR2 YYREEE (reference sequence). The CDR3 sequence is CASSHSSGTSGIVRAGELFF. Here the CDR3 DNA reads TGTGCCAGCAGCCACAGTTCCGGGACTAGCGGGATCGTACGCGCCGGGGAGCTGTTTTTT.